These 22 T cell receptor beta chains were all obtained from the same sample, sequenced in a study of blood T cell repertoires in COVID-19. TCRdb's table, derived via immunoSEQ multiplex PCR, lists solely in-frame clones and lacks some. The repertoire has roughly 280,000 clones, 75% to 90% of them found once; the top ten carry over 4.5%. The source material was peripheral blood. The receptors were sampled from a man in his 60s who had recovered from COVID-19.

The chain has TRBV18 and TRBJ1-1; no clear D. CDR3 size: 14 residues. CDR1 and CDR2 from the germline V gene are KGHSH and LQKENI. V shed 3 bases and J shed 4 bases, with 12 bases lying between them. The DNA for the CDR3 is TGTGCCAGCTCACCGGGCACCTCGGCCACTGAAGCTTTCTTT. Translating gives CASSPGTSATEAFF.

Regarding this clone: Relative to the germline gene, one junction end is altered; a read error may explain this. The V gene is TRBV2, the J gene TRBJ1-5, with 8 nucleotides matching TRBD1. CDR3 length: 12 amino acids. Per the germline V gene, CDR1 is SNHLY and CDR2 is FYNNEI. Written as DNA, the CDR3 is TGTGCCAGCAGTGATGACAGGGGTTGGGACAGTTTT. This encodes CASSDDRGWDSF.

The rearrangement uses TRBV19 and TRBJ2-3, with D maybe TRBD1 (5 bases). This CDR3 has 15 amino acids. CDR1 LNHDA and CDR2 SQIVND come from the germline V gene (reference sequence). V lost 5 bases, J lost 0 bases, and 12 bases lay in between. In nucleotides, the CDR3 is TGTGCCAGTAGTTACAGGATAACTAGCACAGATACGCAGTATTTT. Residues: CASSYRITSTDTQYF.

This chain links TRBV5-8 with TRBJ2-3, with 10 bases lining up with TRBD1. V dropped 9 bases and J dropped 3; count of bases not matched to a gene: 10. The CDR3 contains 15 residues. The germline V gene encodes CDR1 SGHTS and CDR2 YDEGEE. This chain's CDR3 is CATERGDRGTDTQYF. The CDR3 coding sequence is TGTGCCACCGAGCGTGGGGACAGGGGAACAGATACGCAGTATTTT. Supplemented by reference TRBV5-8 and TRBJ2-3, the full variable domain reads EAGVTQSPTHLIKTRGQQATLRCSPISGHTSVYWYQQALGLGLQFLLWYDEGEERNRGNFPPRFSGRQFPNYSSELNVNALELEDSALYLCATERGDRGTDTQYFGPGTRLTVL.

The CDR3 region is CASSLCRTGAYNEQFF. The CDR3 nucleotides are TGCGCCAGCAGTCTTTGCAGGACAGGGGCCTACAATGAGCAGTTCTTC. The chain has TRBV23-1 and TRBJ2-1; 9 bases match TRBD1. TRBV23-1 is classed as an ORF, of uncertain function. This CDR3 spans 16 amino acids. The ends lost 4 bases at V and 2 bases at J; junction bases unmatched: 6.

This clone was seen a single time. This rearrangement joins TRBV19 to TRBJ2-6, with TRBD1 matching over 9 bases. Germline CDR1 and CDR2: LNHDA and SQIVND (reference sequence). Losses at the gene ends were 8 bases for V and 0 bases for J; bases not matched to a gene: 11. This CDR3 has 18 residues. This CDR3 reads CASAPVGTGISGANVLTF. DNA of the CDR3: TGTGCCAGTGCCCCGGTCGGGACAGGGATCTCTGGGGCCAACGTCCTGACTTTC.

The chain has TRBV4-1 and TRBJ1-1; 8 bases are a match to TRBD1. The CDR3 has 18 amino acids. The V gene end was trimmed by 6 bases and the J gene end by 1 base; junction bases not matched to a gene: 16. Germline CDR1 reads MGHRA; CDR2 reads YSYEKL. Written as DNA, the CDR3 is TGCGCCAGCAGACATACCTACGGACAGGGAGGTGGGAACACTGAAGCTTTCTTT. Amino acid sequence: CASRHTYGQGGGNTEAFF.

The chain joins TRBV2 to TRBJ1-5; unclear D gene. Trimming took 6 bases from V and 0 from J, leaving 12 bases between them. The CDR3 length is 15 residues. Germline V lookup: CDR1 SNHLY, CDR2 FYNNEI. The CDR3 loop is CASREHTNSNQPQHF. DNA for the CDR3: TGTGCCAGCAGGGAACACACAAATAGCAATCAGCCCCAGCATTTT.

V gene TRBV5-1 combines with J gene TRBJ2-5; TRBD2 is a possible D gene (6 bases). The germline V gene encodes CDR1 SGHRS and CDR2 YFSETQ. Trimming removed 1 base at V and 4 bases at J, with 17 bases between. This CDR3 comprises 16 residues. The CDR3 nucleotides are TGCGCCAGCAGCTTGAGCGGCGCGGGGATAGGAGAGACCCAGTACTTC. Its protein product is CASSLSGAGIGETQYF.

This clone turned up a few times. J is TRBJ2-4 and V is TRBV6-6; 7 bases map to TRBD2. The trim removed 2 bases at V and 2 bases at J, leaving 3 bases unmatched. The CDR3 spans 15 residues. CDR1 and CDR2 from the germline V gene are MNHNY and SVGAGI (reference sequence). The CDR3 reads CASSYEGTTKNIQYF. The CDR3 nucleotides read TGTGCCAGCAGTTACGAAGGGACTACCAAAAACATTCAGTACTTC.

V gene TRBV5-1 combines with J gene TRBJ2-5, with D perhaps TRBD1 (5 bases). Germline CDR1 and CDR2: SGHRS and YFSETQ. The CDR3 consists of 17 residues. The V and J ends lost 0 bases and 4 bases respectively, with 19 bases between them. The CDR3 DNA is TGCGCCAGCAGCTTGGGTGGGAATGGGGCGGAACGAGAGACCCAGTACTTC. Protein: CASSLGGNGAERETQYF.

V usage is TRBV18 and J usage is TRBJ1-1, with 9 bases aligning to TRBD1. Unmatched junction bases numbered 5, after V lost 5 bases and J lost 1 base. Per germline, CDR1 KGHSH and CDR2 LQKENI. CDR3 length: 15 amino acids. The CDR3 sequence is CASSSDRGENTEAFF. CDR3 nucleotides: TGTGCCAGCTCATCAGACAGGGGGGAGAACACTGAAGCTTTCTTT.

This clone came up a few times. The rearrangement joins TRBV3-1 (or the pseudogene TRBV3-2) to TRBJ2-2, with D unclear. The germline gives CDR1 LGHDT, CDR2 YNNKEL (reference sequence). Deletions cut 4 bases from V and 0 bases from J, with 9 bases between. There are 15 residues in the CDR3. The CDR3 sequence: CASSRGVTNTGELFF. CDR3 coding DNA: TGTGCCAGCAGCCGAGGCGTAACGAACACCGGGGAGCTGTTTTTT.

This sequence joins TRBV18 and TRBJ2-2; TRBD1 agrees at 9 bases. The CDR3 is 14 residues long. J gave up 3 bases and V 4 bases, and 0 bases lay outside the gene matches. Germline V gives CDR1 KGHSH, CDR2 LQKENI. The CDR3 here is CASSRQGDTGELFF. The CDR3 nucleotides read TGTGCCAGCTCACGACAGGGGGACACCGGGGAGCTGTTTTTT.

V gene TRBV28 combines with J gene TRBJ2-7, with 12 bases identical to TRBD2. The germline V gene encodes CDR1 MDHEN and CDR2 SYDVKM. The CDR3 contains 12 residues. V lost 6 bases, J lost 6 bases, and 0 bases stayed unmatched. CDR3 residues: CASRGLAGEQYF. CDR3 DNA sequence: TGTGCCAGCAGGGGACTAGCGGGCGAGCAGTACTTC.

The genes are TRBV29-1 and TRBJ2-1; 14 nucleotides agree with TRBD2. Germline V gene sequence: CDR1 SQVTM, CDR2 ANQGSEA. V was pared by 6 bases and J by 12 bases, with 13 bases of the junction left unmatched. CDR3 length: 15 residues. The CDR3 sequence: CSVRETGTSGSVQFF. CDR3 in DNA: TGCAGCGTGCGGGAGACCGGGACTAGCGGGAGCGTGCAGTTCTTC.

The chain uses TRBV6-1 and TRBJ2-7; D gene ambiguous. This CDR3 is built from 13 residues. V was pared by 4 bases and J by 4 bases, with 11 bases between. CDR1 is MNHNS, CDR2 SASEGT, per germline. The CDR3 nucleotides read TGTGCCAGCAGTGCAGCCTACGGTTACGAGCAGTACTTC. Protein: CASSAAYGYEQYF.

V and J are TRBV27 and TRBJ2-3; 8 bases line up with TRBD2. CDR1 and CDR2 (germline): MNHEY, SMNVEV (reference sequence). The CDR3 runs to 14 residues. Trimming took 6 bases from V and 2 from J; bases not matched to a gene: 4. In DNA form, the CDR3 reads TGTGCCAGCAGACTAGCGGAAAACACAGATACGCAGTATTTT. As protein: CASRLAENTDTQYF.

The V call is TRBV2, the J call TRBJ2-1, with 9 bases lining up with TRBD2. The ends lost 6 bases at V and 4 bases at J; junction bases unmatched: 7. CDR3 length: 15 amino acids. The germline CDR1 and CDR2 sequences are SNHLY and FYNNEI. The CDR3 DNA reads TGTGCCAGCAGGCCCCCGGCGGGGGGGTACAATGAGCAGTTCTTC. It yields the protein CASRPPAGGYNEQFF. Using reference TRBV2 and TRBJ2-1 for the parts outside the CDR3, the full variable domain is EPEVTQTPSHQVTQMGQEVILRCVPISNHLYFYWYRQILGQKVEFLVSFYNNEISEKSEIFDDQFSVERPDGSNFTLKIRSTKLEDSAMYFCASRPPAGGYNEQFFGPGTRLTVL.

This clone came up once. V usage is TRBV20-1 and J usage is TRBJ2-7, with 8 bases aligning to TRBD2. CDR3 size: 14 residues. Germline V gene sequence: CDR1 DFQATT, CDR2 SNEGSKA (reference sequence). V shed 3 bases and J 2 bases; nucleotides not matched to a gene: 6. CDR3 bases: TGCAGTGCTAGTTGGCGGGAGGCTCCCTACGAGCAGTACTTC. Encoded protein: CSASWREAPYEQYF.

Here the CDR3 reads CASSFLTSGRDTEAFF. The CDR3 nucleotides read TGTGCCAGTAGCTTTTTAACGTCGGGGAGGGACACTGAAGCTTTCTTT. The chain combines TRBV19 with TRBJ1-1; D remains unclear. The CDR3 is 16 amino acids. Germline CDR1 is LNHDA and CDR2 is SQIVND (reference sequence). V lost 6 bases, J lost 3 bases, and 20 bases lay in between.

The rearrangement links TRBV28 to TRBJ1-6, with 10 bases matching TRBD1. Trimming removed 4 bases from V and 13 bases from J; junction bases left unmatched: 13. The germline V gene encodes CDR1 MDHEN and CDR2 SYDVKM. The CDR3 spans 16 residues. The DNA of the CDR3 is TGTGCCAGCAGTTCGCCGGAGGGACAGGGGTTCGGGCCCCTCCACTTT. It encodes CASSSPEGQGFGPLHF.